Each of the 18 T cell receptor beta chains below was sequenced from the same sample in a study of T cells in Graves' hyperthyroidism and ophthalmopathy. TCR beta CDR3 region amplification was performed from RNA transcripts. The study used the HTBI primer set for a first-round RT-PCR of the TCR CDR3. TCRdb reprocessed the multiplex PCR reads with MiXCR, giving one entry per CDR3 protein. This repertoire shows over 150,000 distinct CDR3 sequences, 15% to 20% found once; its top ten account for about 31%. Material for sequencing was blood. All receptors come from a woman aged 45-65 years with Graves' hyperthyroidism.

This clonotype was observed a few times. This clone may be a read error of a much larger clone one base away. The V gene is TRBV18, the J gene TRBJ2-5, with a possible D match to TRBD1 (5 bases). Germline-derived CDR1 and CDR2 are KGHSH and LQKENI. V was pared by 6 bases and J by 2 bases, with 16 bases between. The CDR3 is 15 residues long. CDR3 nucleotides: TGTGCCAGCTCCGCTGGGGCAGCCGCACAAGAGACCCAGTACTTC. Amino acid sequence: CASSAGAAAQETQYF.

This clonotype was recorded at least ten times. The genes are TRBV28 and TRBJ2-7; 10 nucleotides align to TRBD2. The CDR3 is 14 amino acids. Germline assignment: CDR1 MDHEN and CDR2 SYDVKM. The trim removed 6 bases at V and 7 bases at J, leaving 9 bases unmatched. The CDR3 nucleotides read TGTGCCAGCAGCTCCCCGGGACTAGCGATTGAGCAGTACTTC. Encoded protein: CASSSPGLAIEQYF.

This clonotype showed up many times. The chain links TRBV18 to TRBJ1-2; D is unresolved. The CDR3 is made up of 12 amino acids. Trimming removed 3 bases from V and 7 bases from J, with 9 bases in between. The germline gives CDR1 KGHSH, CDR2 LQKENI. CDR3 sequence: CASSPPSLGYTF. The CDR3 DNA is TGTGCCAGCTCACCGCCTTCCCTTGGCTACACCTTC.

V and J are TRBV7-6 and TRBJ2-5, with a possible D match to TRBD2 (6 bases). Germline-derived CDR1 and CDR2 are SGHVS and FNYEAQ. V lost 1 base, J lost 4 bases, and 13 bases lay in between. The CDR3 contains 15 residues. The CDR3 loop is CASSLVGGVGETQYF. CDR3 DNA: TGTGCCAGCAGCTTAGTGGGGGGAGTAGGAGAGACCCAGTACTTC.

This clonotype was seen repeatedly, ten times or more. The chain uses TRBV5-1 and TRBJ2-1, with 7 bases matching TRBD2. This CDR3 region has 13 residues. J gave up 7 bases and V 4 bases, and 5 bases lay outside the gene matches. CDR1 is SGHRS, CDR2 YFSETQ, per germline. The CDR3 reads CASSPGGRNEQFF. CDR3 nucleotide sequence: TGCGCCAGCAGCCCGGGGGGAAGAAATGAGCAGTTCTTC.

The CDR3 is CASRDGTGDGYTF. The CDR3 DNA is TGCGCCAGCAGGGACGGGACAGGGGATGGCTACACCTTC. The J gene is TRBJ1-2, the V gene TRBV5-1, with TRBD1 matching 10 bases. The V and J ends lost 5 bases and 6 bases, in that order; junction bases with no gene match: 4. The CDR3 is made up of 13 amino acids. Germline CDR1 is SGHRS and CDR2 is YFSETQ.

The J gene is TRBJ1-1, the V gene TRBV6-1; maybe TRBD1 (5 bases). V lost 5 bases and J 6 bases, leaving 25 bases between the germline ends. This CDR3 comprises 17 residues. Germline CDR1 MNHNS, CDR2 SASEGT. The CDR3 sequence: CASSTAAGTGLGAEAFF. DNA of the CDR3: TGTGCCAGCAGTACCGCGGCCGGGACCGGGCTGGGAGCTGAAGCTTTCTTT.

This clonotype was counted only a few times. The genes are TRBV11-2 and TRBJ2-7; 8 positions match TRBD1. Germline lookup yields CDR1 SGHAT and CDR2 FQNNGV. There are 15 residues in the CDR3. Trimming at V came to 4 bases and at J to 0 bases, leaving 5 bases not matched to a gene. As DNA, the CDR3 is TGTGCCAGCAGCTCGGACAGGGCGATCTCCTACGAGCAGTACTTC. This translates into CASSSDRAISYEQYF.

This clonotype appeared many times. The rearrangement uses TRBV20-1 and TRBJ2-2; 11 bases are shared with TRBD2. Germline V gives CDR1 DFQATT, CDR2 SNEGSKA (reference sequence). The CDR3 is 15 residues long. V shed 5 bases and J 1 base; nucleotides not matched to a gene: 3. The CDR3 bases are TGCAGTGCTTCTAGCGGGGGGCTGAACACCGGGGAGCTGTTTTTT. It encodes CSASSGGLNTGELFF.

This clonotype was picked up many times. The V call is TRBV5-1, the J call TRBJ2-7; D call uncertain. CDR1 and CDR2 from the germline V gene are SGHRS and YFSETQ. V was shortened by 0 bases and J by 3 bases, with 7 bases between the two germline ends. This CDR3 has 13 amino acids. The CDR3 spells CASSLAVHYEQYF. The CDR3 nucleotides read TGCGCCAGCAGCTTGGCGGTTCACTACGAGCAGTACTTC.

Concerning this clonotype: Given a much more abundant clone one base away, this may be a read error. The chain uses TRBV7-9 and TRBJ2-5, with TRBD1 matching 8 bases. The V and J ends lost 9 bases and 2 bases, in that order; junction bases with no gene match: 8. The CDR3 contains 14 residues. Per the germline V gene, CDR1 is SEHNR and CDR2 is FQNEAQ (reference sequence). The DNA for the CDR3 is TGTGCCAGAAGCGTAGGGACAGGTCAAGAGACCCAGTACTTC. Its protein is CARSVGTGQETQYF.

The chain has TRBV19 and TRBJ1-2; D is possibly TRBD1 (5 bases). This CDR3 has 12 amino acids. Germline CDR1 and CDR2: LNHDA and SQIVND (reference sequence). The ends were cut back, 5 bases at V and 5 bases at J, with 9 bases in the middle. In DNA, the CDR3 is TGTGCCAGTAGTTGGCAGGGTTATGGCTACACCTTC. It specifies CASSWQGYGYTF.

This clonotype has more than one count but fewer than ten. This may be a read error: a much more frequent sequence differs by one nucleotide. This rearrangement joins TRBV5-5 to TRBJ2-2; 11 positions match TRBD1. J gave up 0 bases and V 0 bases, and 1 base lay outside the gene matches. Per germline, CDR1 SGHKS and CDR2 YYEKEE (reference sequence). This CDR3 region has 17 residues. The DNA for the CDR3 is TGTGCCAGCAGCTTGGCGGGACAGGGGGCGAACACCGGGGAGCTGTTTTTT. Translated: CASSLAGQGANTGELFF.

This clonotype has at least ten counts. V gene TRBV24-1 combines with J gene TRBJ2-1; 14 nucleotides agree with TRBD2. V lost 4 bases and J lost 5; bases outside the gene matches: 6. Germline CDR1 reads KGHDR; CDR2 reads SFDVKD. CDR3 length: 17 residues. The CDR3: CATSETRTSGGNNEQFF. In nucleotides, the CDR3 is TGTGCCACCAGTGAAACCCGGACTAGCGGGGGGAACAATGAGCAGTTCTTC.

This clonotype was observed at least ten times. This chain joins TRBV6-6 and TRBJ2-1; D call uncertain. Between the trimmed V and J ends, which lost 0 bases and 5 bases, there was a span of 11 bases. The CDR3 length is 15 residues. CDR1 is MNHNY, CDR2 SVGAGI, per germline (reference sequence). CDR3 sequence reads: CASSYSIPAHNEQFF. The CDR3 coding sequence is TGTGCCAGCAGTTACTCAATCCCGGCCCACAATGAGCAGTTCTTC.

This clonotype was detected ten times or more. The CDR3 bases are TGTGCCACCCGAGGACACGATTGGGAGACCCAGTACTTC. It translates to CATRGHDWETQYF. This sequence joins TRBV2 and TRBJ2-5; TRBD1 might be the D (5 bases). Germline values: CDR1 SNHLY, CDR2 FYNNEI. The CDR3 spans 13 residues. V was clipped by 10 bases and J by 5 bases, with 17 bases between them. Full variable domain (remainder filled in from reference TRBV2 and TRBJ2-5): EPEVTQTPSHQVTQMGQEVILRCVPISNHLYFYWYRQILGQKVEFLVSFYNNEISEKSEIFDDQFSVERPDGSNFTLKIRSTKLEDSAMYFCATRGHDWETQYFGPGTRLLVL.

The sample holds many counts of this clonotype. The rearrangement joins TRBV12-3 or TRBV12-4 to TRBJ2-1; D perhaps matches TRBD2 (5 bases). CDR3 length: 15 residues. V lost 5 bases, J lost 8 bases, and 19 bases lay in between. The CDR3: CASSNSGYTGDEQFF. CDR3 coding DNA: TGTGCCAGCAGTAACTCAGGATATACCGGGGATGAGCAGTTCTTC.

This clonotype was counted at least ten times. The chain uses TRBV6-2 or TRBV6-3 and TRBJ2-1; either TRBD1 or TRBD2 may fit D (6 bases each). Looked up from germline, CDR1 is MNHEY and CDR2 is SVGEGT. There are 13 residues in the CDR3. Trimming took off 6 bases at V and 6 bases at J, with 12 bases between the two ends. CDR3 sequence: CASRGAGGNEQFF. The DNA of the CDR3 is TGTGCCAGCAGGGGGGCCGGGGGCAATGAGCAGTTCTTC.